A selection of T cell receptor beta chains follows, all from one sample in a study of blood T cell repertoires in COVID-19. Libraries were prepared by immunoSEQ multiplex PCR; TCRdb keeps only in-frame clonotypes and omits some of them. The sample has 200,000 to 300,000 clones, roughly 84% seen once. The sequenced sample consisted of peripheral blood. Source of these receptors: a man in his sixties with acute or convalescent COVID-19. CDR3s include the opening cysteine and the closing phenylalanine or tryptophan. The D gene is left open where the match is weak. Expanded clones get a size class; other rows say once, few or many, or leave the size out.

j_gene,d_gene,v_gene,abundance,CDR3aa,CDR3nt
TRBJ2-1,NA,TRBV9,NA,CASSLGSTGKRGNEQFF,TGTGCCAGCAGCCTCGGAAGTACAGGGAAGAGGGGCAATGAGCAGTTCTTC
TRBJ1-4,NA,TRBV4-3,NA,CASSQAIGTAKEKLFF,TGCGCCAGCAGCCAAGCGATCGGGACTGCAAAAGAAAAACTGTTTTTT
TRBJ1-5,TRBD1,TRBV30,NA,CAWSAGQGSNQPQHF,TGTGCCTGGAGTGCGGGACAGGGGAGCAATCAGCCCCAGCATTTT
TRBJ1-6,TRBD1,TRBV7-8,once,CASSSKDRGNSPLHF,TGTGCCAGCAGCTCGAAGGACAGGGGTAATTCACCCCTCCACTTT
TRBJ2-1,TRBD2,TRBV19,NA,CASSGIGGGYNEQFF,TGTGCCAGTAGTGGGATTGGCGGGGGATACAATGAGCAGTTCTTC
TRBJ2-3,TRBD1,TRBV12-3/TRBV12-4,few,CASTGQGTDTQYF,TGTGCCAGCACAGGACAGGGCACAGATACGCAGTATTTT
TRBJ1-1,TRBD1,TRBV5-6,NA,CASSLGNRGTEAFF,TGTGCCAGCAGCCTGGGGAACAGGGGGACTGAAGCTTTCTTT
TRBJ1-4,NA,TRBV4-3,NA,CASSQDVTGVNEKLFF,TGCGCCAGCAGCCAAGATGTAACAGGCGTTAATGAAAAACTGTTTTTT
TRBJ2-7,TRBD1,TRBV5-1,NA,CASSLRSGTVSYEQYF,TGCGCCAGCAGTTTACGTTCCGGGACAGTCTCCTACGAGCAGTACTTC
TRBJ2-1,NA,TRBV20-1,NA,CSGAEYNEQFF,TGCAGTGGAGCGGAGTACAATGAGCAGTTCTTC
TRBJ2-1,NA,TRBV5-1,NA,CASSLGRSSYNEQFF,TGCGCCAGCAGCTTGGGCCGGAGCTCCTACAATGAGCAGTTCTTC
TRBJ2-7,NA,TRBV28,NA,CASSLGTPSYEQYF,TGTGCCAGCAGTTTGGGGACACCTTCCTACGAGCAGTACTTC
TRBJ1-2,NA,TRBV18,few,CASSPQQAEGGYTF,TGTGCCAGCTCACCACAGCAGGCAGAAGGTGGCTACACCTTC
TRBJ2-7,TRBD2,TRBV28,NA,CASIAGPSYEQYF,TGTGCCAGCATAGCGGGGCCCAGCTACGAGCAGTACTTC
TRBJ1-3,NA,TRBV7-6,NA,CASSRDVPQTRYLTGNTIYF,TGTGCCAGCAGCAGAGATGTACCCCAAACCCGATACTTGACTGGAAACACCATATATTTT
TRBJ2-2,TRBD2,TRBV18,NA,CASSPPGLPNTGELFF,TGTGCCAGCTCACCACCGGGACTACCGAACACCGGGGAGCTGTTTTTT
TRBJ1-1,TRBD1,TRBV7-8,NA,CASSLGTGVFTEAFF,TGTGCCAGCAGCTTGGGGACAGGGGTCTTCACTGAAGCTTTCTTT
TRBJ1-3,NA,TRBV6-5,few,CASSYSTIRGGNTIYF,TGTGCCAGCAGTTACTCAACGATACGAGGGGGAAACACCATATATTTT
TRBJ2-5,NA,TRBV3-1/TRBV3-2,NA,CASSIPGVQETQYF,TGTGCCAGCAGCATTCCGGGTGTTCAAGAGACCCAGTACTTC
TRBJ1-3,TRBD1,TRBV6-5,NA,CASRRTGDTGNTIYF,TGTGCCAGCAGGCGGACAGGAGATACTGGAAACACCATATATTTT
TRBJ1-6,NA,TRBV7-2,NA,CASSHQGGGGSPLHF,TGTGCCAGCAGCCACCAAGGAGGGGGGGGGTCACCCCTCCACTTT
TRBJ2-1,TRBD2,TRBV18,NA,CASSASKGGSNEQFF,TGTGCCAGCTCAGCTTCTAAGGGAGGGTCGAATGAGCAGTTCTTC
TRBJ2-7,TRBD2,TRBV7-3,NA,CASSPGSGGYEQYF,TGTGCCAGCAGCCCGGGGAGCGGGGGCTACGAGCAGTACTTC